These 4 T cell receptor beta chains share one sample of origin, sequenced in a study of early T cells in non-severe SARS-CoV-2 infection. Each CDR3 protein is one row after TCRdb ran MiXCR on the 5' RACE reads. Among tens of thousands of distinct CDR3 sequences, less than 9.5% were seen once, and the ten largest hold 3.5% to 5%. Source material: whole blood. Every receptor here comes from an adult who was a healthcare worker with PCR-confirmed SARS-CoV-2 infection or an uninfected control (not recorded which).

At least ten counts were recorded for this clonotype. The chain links TRBV18 to TRBJ1-4, with D unclear. The germline V and J ends were trimmed by 1 base and 8 bases, with 17 bases remaining between them. Germline assignment: CDR1 KGHSH and CDR2 LQKENI. The CDR3 totals 16 residues. In DNA form, the CDR3 reads TGTGCCAGCTCACCACTGGACCCAGACCTGGGAGAAAAACTGTTTTTT. Protein sequence: CASSPLDPDLGEKLFF.

This clonotype was detected many times. The chain uses TRBV2 and TRBJ1-6; tentatively, D is TRBD1 (5 bases). The CDR3 runs to 14 residues. Germline CDR1 SNHLY, CDR2 FYNNEI. V lost 6 bases to trimming and J lost 0 bases, with 6 bases between them. The CDR3 nucleotides read TGTGCCAGCAGGGGGGACTCCTATAATTCACCCCTCCACTTT. It translates to CASRGDSYNSPLHF. Drawing the rest from reference TRBV2 and TRBJ1-6, the complete variable domain is EPEVTQTPSHQVTQMGQEVILRCVPISNHLYFYWYRQILGQKVEFLVSFYNNEISEKSEIFDDQFSVERPDGSNFTLKIRSTKLEDSAMYFCASRGDSYNSPLHFGNGTRLTVT.

This clonotype showed up many times. The V call is TRBV5-4, the J call TRBJ2-3; TRBD2 matches 11 bases. Germline V gene data show CDR1 as SGHNT and CDR2 as YYREEE (reference sequence). The CDR3 loop spans 15 amino acids. Trimming took 2 bases from V and 5 from J; bases not matched to a gene: 4. CDR3: CASSLTSGSRDTQYF. The DNA of the CDR3 is TGTGCCAGCAGCTTAACTAGCGGGAGTCGAGATACGCAGTATTTT.

A note on this clonotype: It may be a read error: a sequence one base away is much more abundant. The chain has TRBV2 and TRBJ2-1, with 7 bases aligning to TRBD1. The CDR3 sequence is 15 residues long. In germline, CDR1 is SNHLY, CDR2 FYNNEI. The CDR3 sequence is CANSDSGTDYNEQFF. CDR3 coding DNA: TGTGCCAACAGTGACTCCGGGACAGACTACAATGAGCAGTTCTTC.